This T cell receptor (beta chain) was profiled in a study of blood T cell repertoires in COVID-19. For the study at large: Acute and convalescent COVID-19 samples came from the United States, Italy and Spain. T cells, B-cell-depleted T cells, or PBMCs provided the cDNA or gDNA that served as material.

The CDR3 extends over 16 amino acids. CDR1 SNHLY and CDR2 FYNNEI come from the germline V gene. The ends were cut back, 1 base at V and 8 bases at J, with 20 bases in the middle. Per the study methods: From reference gene primer amplification, estimates of nucleated cell counts were derived. Here immunoSEQ multiplex PCR was the method, and the copy in TCRdb shows in-frame clones only, minus some. V, J and clone size derive from that table, while D and trimming were established from the DNA sequence. The data hold about 250,000 clones, with roughly four fifths observed a single time. Sequencing was performed on peripheral blood. The chain couples TRBV2 to TRBJ1-2; D might be TRBD1 (5 bases). The origin of this receptor is a man in his fifties with active or convalescent COVID-19. The CDR3 nucleotides are TGTGCCAGCAGTGAAGGGTGGGGAGGGGCCACCTTGGGCTACACCTTC. This encodes CASSEGWGGATLGYTF.